Listed below are T cell receptor beta chains from one sample, sequenced in a study of CD8+CD57+ T cells in acquired aplastic anemia. In TCRdb, the reads were re-called with MiXCR into one record per CDR3 protein. The sample carries more than 250,000 distinct CDR3 sequences, roughly 82% recorded once. Sequenced: sorted CD4+, CD8+, or CD8+CD57+ T cells (not recorded which) from PBMCs. These receptors came from a human donor with aplastic anemia. The CDR3 runs from the conserved cysteine through the conserved F or W. A D gene is named only where the DNA matches it firmly. Size is omitted from some rows. Given values are once, few, many or a class for expanded clones.

CDR3aa	CDR3nt	v_gene	j_gene	d_gene	abundance
CASCFTGGNEQFF	TGTGCCAGCTGCTTTACTGGCGGGAATGAGCAGTTCTTC	TRBV5-4	TRBJ2-1	.	.
CASSLTGRDTEAFF	TGTGCCAGCAGCTTGACAGGGAGGGACACTGAAGCTTTCTTT	TRBV5-8	TRBJ1-1	.	.
CASSLQGKNTEAFF	TGTGCCAGCAGTTTACAGGGGAAGAACACTGAAGCTTTCTTT	TRBV5-5	TRBJ1-1	TRBD1	few
CASRDRGGTHTQQF	TGTGCCAGCAGGGACAGGGGTGGTACACACACTCAGCAGTTT	TRBV2	TRBJ2-3	TRBD1	.
CASSERQLYERYF	TGTGCCAGCAGTGAACGACAGCTCTACGAGAGGTACTTC	TRBV2	TRBJ2-7	.	.
CASSLESDANTEAFF	TGTGCCAGCAGCTTAGAGTCCGATGCAAACACTGAAGCTTTCTTT	TRBV7-6	TRBJ1-1	.	.
CASRLWAGRNTEAFF	TGTGCCTCCCGACTATGGGCAGGGCGTAACACTGAAGCTTTCTTT	TRBV12-3/TRBV12-4	TRBJ1-1	.	.
CASGSGGTQTKQYF	TGTGCCAGCGGGAGCGGGGGCACCCAAACGAAGCAGTACTTC	TRBV2	TRBJ2-5	TRBD2	.
CASSSSGGPNTQYF	TGTGCCAGCAGCTCTAGCGGGGGGCCGAATACGCAGTATTTT	TRBV7-2	TRBJ2-3	TRBD2	.
CASSFHADRETHYF	TGTGCCAGCAGCTTTCATGCAGACCGCGAAACGCATTACTTT	TRBV7-2	TRBJ2-3	.	.
CASSLSHGTKETPFF	TGTGCCAGCAGCTTATCCCACGGGACAAAAGAGACCCCTTTCTTT	TRBV9	TRBJ1-1	.	.
CASSLVLAGPEQFF	TGTGCCAGCAGCTTAGTGCTAGCGGGACCGGAGCAGTTCTTC	TRBV7-9	TRBJ2-1	TRBD2	.
CASRKGGGNGQVEQFF	TGTGCCAGCAGAAAGGGGGGCGGAAACGGTCAGGTTGAGCAGTTCTTC	TRBV2	TRBJ2-1	.	.
CSASGGTHIVF	TGCAGTGCTAGCGGGGGCACCCATATAGTCTTT	TRBV20-1	TRBJ1-1	.	.
CASSLAGGYEANVLTF	TGTGCCAGCAGCTTAGCGGGCGGCTACGAGGCCAACGTCCTGACTTTC	TRBV7-6	TRBJ2-6	.	.
CASSAHGVDEQYF	TGTGCCAGCAGCGCCCATGGCGTCGATGAGCAGTACTTC	TRBV7-9	TRBJ2-7	.	.
CATSRGPNQETQYF	TGTGCCACCAGCAGGGGCCCAAACCAAGAGACCCAGTACTTC	TRBV15	TRBJ2-5	.	.
CASSLGGGRGNHDAFF	TGTGCCAGCAGCTTAGGGGGGGGTCGCGGTAACCATGATGCTTTCTTT	TRBV7-8	TRBJ1-1	.	.
CASSSRERCLEYGYTF	TGTGCCAGCAGCTCACGGGAGAGGTGCTTGGAGTATGGCTACACCTTC	TRBV7-3	TRBJ1-2	.	.
CATSTRQGQDAQYF	TGTGCCACCAGCACCCGACAGGGACAAGACGCGCAGTACTTC	TRBV15	TRBJ2-7	TRBD1	once
CSSGGGGADTQYF	TGTTCGAGCGGCGGCGGGGGCGCAGATACGCAGTATTTT	TRBV2	TRBJ2-3	.	few
CATSVGGSREEQYF	TGTGCCACCAGTGTTGGGGGAAGTCGCGAGGAGCAGTATTTT	TRBV24-1	TRBJ2-3	.	once
CASSLRAVSYQETQYF	TGTGCCAGCAGCTTAAGGGCGGTCTCGTACCAAGAGACCCAGTACTTC	TRBV7-3	TRBJ2-5	.	.
CASSLSDRYGANALTF	TGTGCCAGCAGCTTATCGGATAGGTACGGTGCAAACGCCCTGACTTTC	TRBV7-2	TRBJ2-6	.	.
CASSFHRSGGSDELF	TGTGCCAGCAGCTTTCATAGAAGCGGGGGGAGCGATGAGCTCTTC	TRBV7-9	TRBJ2-1	TRBD2	.
CASSVSQGTQYFF	TGTGCCAGCAGCGTTTCCCAGGGGACGCAGTATTTTTTC	TRBV9	TRBJ1-2	.	once
CASSLAGRNDEQFF	TGTGCCAGCAGCTTGGCAGGGCGTAACGATGAGCAGTTTTTT	TRBV7-3	TRBJ2-3	.	.
CASSIIHRGRDEQYF	TGTGCCAGTAGTATTATTCACAGAGGGAGAGATGAGCAGTACTTC	TRBV19	TRBJ2-7	.	.
CASSLERASYNEQFF	TGTGCCAGCAGCTTGGAGAGGGCGTCCTACAATGAGCAGTTCTTC	TRBV5-6	TRBJ2-1	.	.
CSARESGVEDEQFF	TGCAGTGCTAGAGAATCGGGGGTCGAAGATGAGCAGTTCTTC	TRBV20-1	TRBJ2-1	.	.
CASSYWQVNTEAFF	TGTGCCAGCAGTTACTGGCAGGTGAACACTGAAGCTTTCTTT	TRBV6-5	TRBJ1-1	.	once
CASSGRTSRGRSTEQFF	TGTGCCAGCAGCGGACGAACGTCGCGGGGGCGGTCGACTGAGCAGTTCTTC	TRBV7-6	TRBJ2-1	.	many
CASSLAGGDDTDTQYF	TGTGCCAGCAGCCTAGCGGGAGGTGATGACACAGATACGCAGTATTTT	TRBV7-8	TRBJ2-3	TRBD2	.
CATSLALTETQYF	TGTGCCACCAGCTTAGCTCTGACAGAGACCCAGTACTTC	TRBV11-3	TRBJ2-5	.	.
CASSFDLAGGAWGYTF	TGTGCCAGCAGCTTTGATCTGGCAGGGGGTGCTTGGGGCTACACCTTC	TRBV11-3	TRBJ1-2	TRBD1	once
CASGYGGTELEYGYTF	TGTGCCAGCGGGTACGGGGGCACAGAGCTCGAGTATGGCTACACCTTC	TRBV7-3	TRBJ1-2	.	.
CASSVASSNQPQHF	TGTGCCAGCAGTGTTGCTAGCAGCAATCAGCCCCAGCATTTT	TRBV5-4	TRBJ1-5	.	.
CASSLGGGYGETQYF	TGTGCCAGCAGCTTAGGTGGGGGATACGGCGAGACCCAGTACTTC	TRBV7-2	TRBJ2-5	.	once
CASSLGDASQAFF	TGCGCCAGCAGCTTGGGCGACGCCTCGCAAGCTTTCTTT	TRBV7-2	TRBJ1-1	.	.
CASSLAPTDTQYFEAFF	.	TRBV7-6	TRBJ1-1	.	.
CASSLMAHVSQYF	TGTGCCAGCAGCTTGATGGCTCATGTTTCGCAGTATTTT	TRBV5-1	TRBJ2-3	.	.
CASSGGYGNQPQHF	TGTGCCAGCAGCGGGGGTTATGGGAATCAGCCCCAGCATTTT	TRBV11-2	TRBJ1-5	.	.
CASSLAGSWGSTF	TGTGCCAGCAGCTTGGCGGGTAGTTGGGGGTCCACCTTC	TRBV7-9	TRBJ1-2	.	.
CASSLAGAPSTQYF	TGTGCCAGCAGCTTAGCGGGGGCACCCTCAACGCAGTATTTT	TRBV7-8	TRBJ2-3	.	.
CSADLGRTEAFF	TGCAGCGCCGATCTGGGTCGCACTGAAGCTTTCTTT	TRBV29-1	TRBJ1-1	.	.
CASSMSGGPSTDYGYTF	TGTGCCAGCAGCATGTCGGGGGGTCCCTCTACAGACTATGGCTACACCTTC	TRBV7-8	TRBJ1-2	.	.
CASSFHPAGNTEAFF	TGTGCCAGCAGCTTTCATCCGGCAGGGAACACTGAAGCTTTCTTT	TRBV7-2	TRBJ1-1	.	once
CASSPPSVRGYNEQFF	TGTGCCAGCAGTCCCCCCTCAGTTAGGGGATACAATGAGCAGTTCTTC	TRBV27	TRBJ2-1	.	many
CASSLAGGWQDEALTF	TGTGCCAGCAGCTTAGCAGGCGGATGGCAAGATGAAGCCCTGACTTTC	TRBV7-3	TRBJ2-6	.	.
CASSFDRGPDTQYF	TGTGCCAGCAGCTTTGATCGGGGTCCCGATACGCAGTATTTT	TRBV5-4	TRBJ2-3	.	.
CASSPGDTGAGNTIYF	TGTGCCAGCAGTCCTGGGGATACGGGGGCTGGAAACACCATATATTTT	TRBV6-4	TRBJ1-3	.	.
CATSDITGGEQFF	TGTGCCACCAGTGATATTACAGGGGGTGAGCAGTTCTTC	TRBV24-1	TRBJ2-1	TRBD1	.